The present TCR beta chain was sequenced within a study of CD8+ T cells in alopecia areata. Study context: Patients took tofacitinib for 6 to 18 months, followed by 6 drug-free months.

Whole-study findings and limits: Mice gave a clearer picture of TCR sharing than patients did, possibly for HLA-related reasons. Normal scalp had lower clonality than lesional scalp, with alopecia totalis/universalis lesions showing this most strongly.

Reverse transcribed after extraction, RNA yielded cDNA as the sequencing template. Libraries were prepared by immunoSEQ multiplex PCR; TCRdb keeps only in-frame clonotypes and omits some of them. The data show a few hundred thousand clones, with around two fifths seen just once and under 0.55% held by the top ten. V lost 4 bases to trimming and J lost 5 bases, with 12 bases between them. Germline-derived CDR1 and CDR2 are SGHNT and YYREEE (reference sequence). The CDR3 covers 13 residues. Sample treatment: oral pan-JAK inhibitor, 5-10 mg twice daily. The sample holds a few counts of this clone. Its antigen is currently unknown.

Sequenced material: CD4+ T cells sorted from blood, taken between weeks 30 and 35, from a patient treated with tofacitinib. The rearrangement uses TRBV5-4 and TRBJ2-5; D uncertain. This TCR was recovered from a human donor with alopecia areata. Here the CDR3 DNA reads TGTGCCAGCAGCGGGGTCGTTGCGGAGACCCAGTACTTC. It yields the protein CASSGVVAETQYF.